Shown below are 8 T cell receptor beta chains from a single sample sequenced in a study of cytomegalovirus exposure and HLA in healthy donors. PCR amplification relied on 60 Vbeta primers (plus 13 Jbeta primers). TCRdb's table, derived via immunoSEQ multiplex PCR, lists solely in-frame clones and lacks some. This sample has roughly 130,000 clones, with about 82% found just once. Sequenced: PBMCs. The source of these receptors is a young man in good health and CMV-seronegative.

There are a few counts of this clone. The chain recombines TRBV4-2 with TRBJ2-3, with 8 bases lining up with TRBD2. Germline-derived CDR1 and CDR2 are LGHNA and YNFKEQ. The CDR3 is 15 residues long. With 4 bases clipped from V and 1 base from J, the junction kept 4 bases outside the gene matches. The CDR3 loop reads CASSPTSVGTDTQYF. In DNA form, the CDR3 reads TGTGCCAGCAGCCCGACTAGCGTGGGCACAGATACGCAGTATTTT.

The chain employs TRBV7-2 and TRBJ2-2; maybe TRBD1 (5 bases). This CDR3 spans 14 amino acids. CDR1 SGHTA and CDR2 FQGNSA come from the germline V gene. Trimming took off 3 bases at V and 3 bases at J, with 8 bases between the two ends. The CDR3 loop is CASSFRQHTGELFF. CDR3 DNA sequence: TGTGCCAGCAGCTTTCGACAGCACACCGGGGAGCTGTTTTTT.

This clone was detected only once. This chain links TRBV5-6 with TRBJ1-5; no clear D gene. The V end was cut by 4 bases, the J end by 0 bases, with 20 bases between. The CDR3 totals 18 residues. Germline assignment: CDR1 SGHDT and CDR2 YYEEEE. Here the CDR3 DNA reads TGTGCCAGCAGCGTTGGTGGCTCAAATCTTTATAGCAATCAGCCCCAGCATTTT. Translating it yields CASSVGGSNLYSNQPQHF. Filled out from reference TRBV5-6 and TRBJ1-5, the complete variable domain reads DAGVTQSPTHLIKTRGQQVTLRCSPKSGHDTVSWYQQALGQGPQFIFQYYEEEERQRGNFPDRFSGHQFPNYSSELNVNALLLGDSALYLCASSVGGSNLYSNQPQHFGDGTRLSIL.

This chain uses TRBV7-9 with TRBJ2-7, with TRBD1 as a possible D gene (5 bases). The CDR3 is made up of 13 amino acids. V lost 6 bases and J 0 bases, leaving 9 bases between the germline ends. Germline loops: CDR1 SEHNR, CDR2 FQNEAQ (reference sequence). CDR3 DNA sequence: TGTGCCAGCAGTGACAGTAGCTCCTACGAGCAGTACTTC. Translation gives CASSDSSSYEQYF.

This chain connects TRBV1 to TRBJ2-5; no DNA check was done on the table's D call, TRBD1. TRBV1 is given as a pseudogene. There are 20 residues in the CDR3. In nucleotides, the CDR3 is TGCACCAGCAGCCAAGATTGGAAGCCCCTCGTTAGACAGGGAAGGGAGACCCAGTACTTC. Translation: CTSSQDWKPLVRQGRETQYF.

This clone came up a few times. This chain links TRBV25-1 with TRBJ2-4, with 10 nucleotides matching TRBD1. This CDR3 has 16 residues. The J segment lost 2 bases and the V segment lost 8 bases, leaving 9 bases of the junction unmatched. Germline-derived CDR1 and CDR2 are MGHDK and SYGVNS. The CDR3 DNA follows: TGTGCCAGCCCACGTAGACAGGGGGCTCCCAAAAACATTCAGTACTTC. Translation gives CASPRRQGAPKNIQYF.

This chain connects TRBV10-3 to TRBJ2-1; D is unresolved. This CDR3 contains 13 residues. The V end lost 5 bases, the J end lost 2 bases, and 7 bases lay between the germline ends. Germline values: CDR1 ENHRY, CDR2 SYGVKD. The CDR3 DNA sequence: TGTGCCATCAGTAGCGAAACCTACAATGAGCAGTTCTTC. It yields the protein CAISSETYNEQFF.

This clone was observed a single time. The V gene is TRBV2, the J gene TRBJ1-5, with a possible D match to TRBD1 (6 bases). V gave up 7 bases and J gave up 5 bases, with 9 bases separating them. The CDR3 consists of 12 residues. Per germline, CDR1 SNHLY and CDR2 FYNNEI. The DNA of the CDR3 is TGTGCCAGCAAACGACAGGATCAGCCCCAGCATTTT. The encoded protein is CASKRQDQPQHF.